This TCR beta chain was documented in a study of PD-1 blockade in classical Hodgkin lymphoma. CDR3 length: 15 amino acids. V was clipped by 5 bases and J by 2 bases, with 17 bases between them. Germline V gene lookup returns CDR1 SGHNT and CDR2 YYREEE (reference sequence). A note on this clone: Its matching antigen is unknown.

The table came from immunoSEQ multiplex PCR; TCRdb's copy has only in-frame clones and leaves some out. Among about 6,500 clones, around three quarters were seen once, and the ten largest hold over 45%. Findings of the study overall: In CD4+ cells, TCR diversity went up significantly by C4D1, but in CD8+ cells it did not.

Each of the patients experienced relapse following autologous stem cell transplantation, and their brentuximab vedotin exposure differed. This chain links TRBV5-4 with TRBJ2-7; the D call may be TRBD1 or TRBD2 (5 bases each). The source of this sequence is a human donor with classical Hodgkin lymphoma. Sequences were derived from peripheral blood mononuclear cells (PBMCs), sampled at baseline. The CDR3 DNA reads TGTGCCAGCAGATCCGGGACCCAGCCTACCTACGAGCAGTACTTC. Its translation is CASRSGTQPTYEQYF.